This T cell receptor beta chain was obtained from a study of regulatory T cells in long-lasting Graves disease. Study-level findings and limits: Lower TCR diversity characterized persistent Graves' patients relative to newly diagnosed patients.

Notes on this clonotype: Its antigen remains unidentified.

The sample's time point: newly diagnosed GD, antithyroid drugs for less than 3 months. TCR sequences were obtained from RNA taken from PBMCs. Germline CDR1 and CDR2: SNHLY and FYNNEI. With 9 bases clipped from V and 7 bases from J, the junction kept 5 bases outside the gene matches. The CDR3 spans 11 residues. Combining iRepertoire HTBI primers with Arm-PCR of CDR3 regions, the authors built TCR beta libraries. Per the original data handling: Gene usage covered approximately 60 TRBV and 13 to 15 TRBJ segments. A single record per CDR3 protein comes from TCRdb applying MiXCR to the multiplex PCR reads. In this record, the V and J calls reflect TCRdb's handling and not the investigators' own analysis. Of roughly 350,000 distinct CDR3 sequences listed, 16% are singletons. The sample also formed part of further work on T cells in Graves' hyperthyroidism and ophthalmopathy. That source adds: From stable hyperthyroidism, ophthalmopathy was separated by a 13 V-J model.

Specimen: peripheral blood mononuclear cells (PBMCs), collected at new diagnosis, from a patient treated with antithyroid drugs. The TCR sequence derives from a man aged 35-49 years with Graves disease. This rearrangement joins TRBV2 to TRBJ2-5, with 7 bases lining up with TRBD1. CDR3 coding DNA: TGTGCCAGGGGACAGTTAGGGACCCAGTACTTC. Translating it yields CARGQLGTQYF.